This T cell receptor beta chain was captured in a study of OX40 agonist ivuxolimab in advanced cancers. At the level of the whole study: Ivuxolimab was an agonistic, fully human IgG2 monoclonal antibody directed against OX40 (CD134), a costimulatory receptor. Intravenous ivuxolimab was administered to patients every 2 weeks at six dose levels: 0.01, 0.1, 0.3, 1.5, 3 and 10 mg/kg. Of the approximately 50 dose-escalation patients, hepatocellular carcinoma was present in around 20, melanoma in around 15, renal cell carcinoma in 9 and head and neck cancer in 9. The dose-escalation cohort was almost 85% male with a mean age of around 64 years, ranging from roughly 23 to 85. Prior anti-PD-1, anti-PD-L1 or anti-CTLA-4 therapy was permitted, and checkpoint inhibitors had been received by around 39% of dose-escalation patients. Partial responses occurred in three dose-escalation patients, of whom one had hepatocellular carcinoma and two had cutaneous melanoma. Peripheral TCRbeta sequencing was intended to test whether TCR sequence diversity was altered and clonal T-cell expansion was caused by ivuxolimab. The paper describes the monotherapy dose-escalation part (N of about 55 patients) of the phase I trial of ivuxolimab.

Patients with a history of autoimmune disease or receiving systemic immunosuppression were excluded from the trial. Peripheral blood for TCR sequencing was collected from all dose cohorts at baseline, on cycle 4 day 1, and on cycle 7 day 1. The samples were taken from a phase I, first-in-human, multicenter, open-label dose-escalation trial of ivuxolimab. The trial enrolled adults with locally advanced or metastatic head and neck squamous cell, hepatocellular, melanoma or renal cell carcinoma. Before TCR sequencing, CD4+ T cells and CD8+ T cells from peripheral blood were sorted into separate populations. Findings and caveats that apply to the study as a whole: In the 0.1-3.0 mg/kg groups, partial responders were among the patients with the lowest normalized peripheral clonal expansion, particularly in CD8+ T cells. The antigen specificity of the clonally expanded peripheral T cells was not determined. Clonal expansion of both CD4+ and CD8+ blood T cells was observed from baseline to week 6 at doses 0.1 to 3.0 mg/kg. Low levels of normalized T-cell clonal expansion were also seen in some nonresponding patients. After ivuxolimab, CD8+ T cells had more expanded clones than CD4+ T cells on average.

In regard to this clone: Its target antigen remains unknown. Qualities for individual bases were not recorded, and no much larger clone is one base off.

The CDR3 goes from the cysteine to the phenylalanine over 16 residues. This entry keeps only the CDR3 DNA: 48 bases, framed from base 1. For CDR1 and CDR2, the germline V gene lists SGHRS and YFSETQ. From V the trimming removes 4 bases and from J it removes 5 bases, while the gene matches leave 4 bases of the junction unaccounted for. Genomic DNA was isolated from the sorted cells so that the TCRbeta CDR3 region could be sequenced. TCRbeta CDR3 regions were sequenced using the immunoSEQ Assay. Not all clones reach the TCRdb copy of this immuneACCESS table, which keeps in-frame sequences only. Checked studies attribute under half of the gap to unresolved V genes and leave the rest unexplained. This sample gives 90,000 to 130,000 clones in total; roughly 90% of them show up just once. The ten largest clones take up around 0.64% of the sample.

The chain employs TRBV5-1 and TRBJ2-2; 14 bases in between match TRBD2. This specimen consisted of CD4+ or CD8+ T cells sorted from blood, obtained in a trial of the OX40 agonist ivuxolimab. The clonotype comes from an adult with an advanced solid tumor such as melanoma, head and neck, liver or kidney cancer. The nucleotide sequence is given as TGCGCCAGCAGCCCGGGACTAGCGGGAGTAACCGGGGAGCTGTTTTTT. It is translated as CASSPGLAGVTGELFF.